A selection of T cell receptor beta chains follows, all from one sample in a study of T cells in Graves' hyperthyroidism and ophthalmopathy. TCRdb re-called the multiplex PCR reads with MiXCR, one entry per CDR3 protein. The table has 300,000 or so distinct CDR3 sequences, 18% seen once. Sequences were obtained from blood. The receptors were sampled from a woman between 45 and 60 years old with Graves' hyperthyroidism. Each CDR3 is given with its conserved first and last residue. The D gene is left open where the match is weak. Not every row has a clone size; where given, it reads once, few, many or a size class.

clone_size	d_call	v_call	j_call	cdr3_aa	cdr3_nt
few	NA	TRBV20-1	TRBJ2-7	CSARGGGISSYEQYF	TGCAGTGCCAGGGGTGGAGGGATCAGCTCCTACGAGCAGTACTTC
NA	TRBD1	TRBV7-2	TRBJ2-1	CASSLAFRQGKNEQFF	TGTGCCAGCAGCTTAGCGTTTCGACAGGGGAAAAATGAGCAGTTCTTC
NA	NA	TRBV24-1	TRBJ1-2	CATSDQGWRGYTF	TGTGCCACCAGTGATCAGGGCTGGCGTGGCTACACCTTC
few	NA	TRBV6-2/TRBV6-3	TRBJ2-3	CASSSGTTGAQYF	TGTGCCAGCAGTTCCGGGACCACCGGGGCGCAGTATTTT
many	NA	TRBV13	TRBJ2-7	CASSLAGTSYEQYF	TGTGCCAGCAGCCTGGCGGGGACCTCCTACGAGCAGTACTTC
NA	TRBD1	TRBV12-3/TRBV12-4	TRBJ1-5	CASSLGSQGAQPQHF	TGTGCCAGCAGTTTAGGGTCACAGGGGGCCCAGCCCCAGCATTTT
few	NA	TRBV6-1	TRBJ1-1	CGPLSVDTEAFF	TGTGGGCCCCTGTCTGTGGACACTGAAGCTTTCTTT
few	TRBD1	TRBV7-9	TRBJ2-5	CASSPQQGQTQYF	TGTGCCAGCAGCCCACAACAGGGGCAGACCCAGTACTTC
many	TRBD2	TRBV20-1	TRBJ2-5	CSAYSLAGQETQYF	TGCAGTGCTTATTCCTTAGCGGGACAAGAGACCCAGTACTTC
NA	TRBD2	TRBV4-1	TRBJ2-1	CASSPTQIAGGRYNEQFF	TGCGCCAGCAGCCCCACCCAGATAGCGGGGGGGCGATACAATGAGCAGTTCTTC
many	TRBD1	TRBV12-3/TRBV12-4	TRBJ1-1	CASSLGVFGTGDTEAFF	TGTGCCAGCAGTTTAGGTGTCTTTGGGACAGGGGACACTGAAGCTTTCTTT
few	NA	TRBV20-1	TRBJ2-4	CSAREWGPLAKNIQYF	TGCAGTGCTAGAGAGTGGGGGCCCCTAGCCAAAAACATTCAGTACTTC
many	NA	TRBV2	TRBJ2-1	CASNHKDYNEQFF	TGTGCCAGCAACCACAAGGACTACAATGAGCAGTTCTTC
few	NA	TRBV5-1	TRBJ2-3	CASQGRGLDTQYF	TGCGCCAGCCAGGGGAGGGGTTTAGATACGCAGTATTTT
few	TRBD2	TRBV28	TRBJ2-5	CASNTGGWETQYF	TGTGCCAGCAATACGGGGGGTTGGGAGACCCAGTACTTC
NA	NA	TRBV18	TRBJ1-4	CASSPMDTAGLGREKLFF	TGTGCCAGCTCACCAATGGATACTGCGGGGCTTGGGCGTGAAAAACTGTTTTTT
many	NA	TRBV2	TRBJ1-1	CASSAGRNTEAFF	TGTGCCAGCAGCGCGGGACGGAACACTGAAGCTTTCTTT
NA	NA	TRBV6-1	TRBJ2-1	CASSQGGGLSYNEQLF	TGTGCCAGCAGCCAGGGGGGGGGCCTATCCTACAATGAGCAGCTCTTC
NA	TRBD2	TRBV12-3/TRBV12-4	TRBJ2-3	CASRVAGGTDTQYF	TGTGCCAGCAGGGTAGCGGGAGGCACAGATACGCAGTATTTT
many	NA	TRBV3-1	TRBJ1-3	CASSLQGYSGNTIYF	TGTGCCAGCAGCCTACAGGGCTATTCTGGAAACACCATATATTTT
NA	NA	TRBV19	TRBJ2-5	CASSIPSDQETQYF	TGTGCCAGTAGTATACCATCGGACCAAGAGACCCAGTACTTC
NA	NA	TRBV5-1	TRBJ1-1	CASSLDSKITEAFF	TGCGCCAGCAGCTTGGACAGTAAAATCACTGAAGCTTTCTTT
many	TRBD1	TRBV7-9	TRBJ1-1	CASSEGDRNTEAFF	TGTGCCAGCAGCGAAGGGGACAGGAACACTGAAGCTTTCTTT
few	NA	TRBV27	TRBJ2-6	CASSASTGSGANVLTF	TGTGCCAGCAGTGCCTCAACAGGGTCTGGGGCCAACGTCCTGACTTTC
few	NA	TRBV5-1	TRBJ1-1	CASSLALGAANTEAFF	TGCGCCAGCAGCTTGGCCTTGGGGGCGGCGAACACTGAAGCTTTCTTT
NA	NA	TRBV5-6	TRBJ1-5	CASSRGPREGGYSNQPQHF	TGTGCCAGCAGTAGGGGACCCAGGGAGGGCGGTTATAGCAATCAGCCCCAGCATTTT
many	NA	TRBV7-3	TRBJ1-1	CASSPTGTTNTEAFF	TGTGCCAGCAGCCCTACCGGGACAACGAACACTGAAGCTTTCTTT
NA	NA	TRBV5-5	TRBJ1-1	CASSPVTGENTEAFF	TGTGCCAGCAGCCCCGTGACTGGGGAGAACACTGAAGCTTTCTTT
NA	NA	TRBV27	TRBJ2-7	CASSWGHKDYEQYF	TGTGCCAGCAGTTGGGGGCACAAAGACTACGAGCAGTACTTC
many	NA	TRBV12-3/TRBV12-4	TRBJ1-5	CASKTPGQPQHF	TGTGCCAGCAAAACTCCGGGTCAGCCCCAGCATTTT
few	NA	TRBV29-1	TRBJ1-3	CSVLLGVSGNTIYF	TGCAGCGTACTCTTAGGTGTATCTGGAAACACCATATATTTT